The rows below give T cell receptor beta chains drawn from one sample of a study of T cells in Graves' hyperthyroidism and ophthalmopathy. TCRdb redid the calling of the multiplex PCR reads with MiXCR, one entry per CDR3 protein. The sample records fewer than 750,000 distinct CDR3 sequences, roughly 14% being singletons. The source material was blood. The source is a woman aged 40 to 50 with Graves' ophthalmopathy. Each CDR3 is given with its conserved first and last residue. A D gene is named only where the DNA matches it firmly. Clone size is given for some rows only: seen once, a few or many times, or a class if the clone is expanded.

- 15 TRBJ1-6 - TRBV7-3 TGTGCCAGCAGCTTGACCGGCGGAAATGATTCACCCCTCCACTTT CASSLTGGNDSPLHF
TRBD2 15 TRBJ2-2 many TRBV7-2 TGTGCCAGCAGCTGGTTTGCGGGAGATCACGGGGAGCTGTTTTTT CASSWFAGDHGELFF
- 16 TRBJ2-7 few TRBV6-2/TRBV6-3 TGTGCCAGCAGACACCCTGCCGCACCCGGGCCTATCGAGCAGTACTTC CASRHPAAPGPIEQYF
- 13 TRBJ1-2 many TRBV7-2 TGTGCCAGCAGCTTACCAGGAAACTATGGCTACACCTTC CASSLPGNYGYTF
- 14 TRBJ2-7 many TRBV6-5 TGTGCCAGCAGTTACTACCAGGGGTCAACCGAGCAGTACTTC CASSYYQGSTEQYF
- 15 TRBJ1-2 - TRBV4-3 TGCGCCAGCAGCCAAGATAGGACAGTTGGTTATGGCTACACCTTC CASSQDRTVGYGYTF
- 17 TRBJ1-1 many TRBV20-1 TGCAGTGCTGGGGGAGGAACAGGTGAGCGTTCGGGCACTGAAGCTTTCTTT CSAGGGTGERSGTEAFF
- 15 TRBJ1-1 many TRBV4-1 TGCGCCAGCAGCCAAGGTTGGACAGTGAACACTGAAGCTTTCTTT CASSQGWTVNTEAFF
- 13 TRBJ2-7 many TRBV2 TGTGCCAGCAGTGAAAATCTCAGGGGCGAGCAGTACTTC CASSENLRGEQYF
- 14 TRBJ2-2 many TRBV6-5 TGTGCCAGCAGCTACTTTGCGAACACCGGGGAGCTGTTTTTT CASSYFANTGELFF
- 12 TRBJ2-7 few TRBV18 TGTGCCAGCTCACCGGCTCGCTACGAGCAGTACTTC CASSPARYEQYF
- 13 TRBJ1-5 many TRBV28 TGTGCCAGCAGTCCCCGGGACACCCAGCCCCAGCATTTT CASSPRDTQPQHF
- 10 TRBJ2-7 many TRBV6-1 TGTGCCATCATAGCCCACGAGCAGTACTTC CAIIAHEQYF
TRBD1 15 TRBJ2-3 many TRBV2 TGTGCCAGCAGTGATGAAGGGGGCAAGACAGATACGCAGTATTTT CASSDEGGKTDTQYF
TRBD1 19 TRBJ2-7 - TRBV11-1 TGTGCCAGCAGCGTCCCCGTGACAGGGGGACCCCACAGCTCCTACGAGCAGTACTTC CASSVPVTGGPHSSYEQYF
- 16 TRBJ1-5 once TRBV12-3/TRBV12-4 TGTGCCAGCAGTTTAGGGAGGGGGAGCAGCAATCAGCCCCAGCATTTT CASSLGRGSSNQPQHF
TRBD1 17 TRBJ1-1 many TRBV19 TGTGCCAGTAGACCCTTGGACGGGGCAGGGGGGAAGACTGAAGCTTTCTTT CASRPLDGAGGKTEAFF
- 17 TRBJ2-7 many TRBV14 TGTGCCAGCAGCAAGGGACAAGGGATTCAAAGCTCCTACGAGCAGTACTTC CASSKGQGIQSSYEQYF
TRBD1 15 TRBJ1-2 - TRBV6-1 TGTGCCAGCAGCTTTAGACAGGGGGAGTACTATGGCTACACCTTC CASSFRQGEYYGYTF
TRBD1 15 TRBJ2-5 few TRBV7-3 TGTGCCAGCAGCTTAACGGGGACAGAGGGGGAGACCCAGTACTTC CASSLTGTEGETQYF
- 11 TRBJ2-2 - TRBV4-1 TGCGCCAGCAGCCAACAGGTGGAGCTGTTTTTT CASSQQVELFF
- 15 TRBJ2-5 - TRBV24-1 TGTGCCACCAGTGATTTTAGGGCGGGCCAAGAGACCCAGTACTTC CATSDFRAGQETQYF
TRBD1 15 TRBJ2-7 few TRBV3-1 TGTGCCAGCAGCCAAGGATTAGGGACAGACTACGAGCAGTACTTC CASSQGLGTDYEQYF
- 13 TRBJ2-5 many TRBV6-1 TGTGCCAGCACCGCGGGGCCCCAAGAGACCCAGTACTTC CASTAGPQETQYF
TRBD1 14 TRBJ2-7 many TRBV4-3 TGCGCCAGCAGCCAAGATGGCAGGGGGTACGAGCAGTACTTC CASSQDGRGYEQYF
TRBD2 15 TRBJ2-7 many TRBV27 TGTGCCAGCAGTTTAATCAGCGGGAGAAGGAACGAGCAGTACTTC CASSLISGRRNEQYF
TRBD2 13 TRBJ2-7 many TRBV7-9 TGTGCCAGCAGCTCGACTAGCGTGGGCGAGCAGTACTTC CASSSTSVGEQYF
- 15 TRBJ1-1 few TRBV3-1 TGTGCCAGCAGCCGCACGATAACCGTGAACACTGAAGCTTTCTTT CASSRTITVNTEAFF
TRBD1 18 TRBJ1-2 many TRBV11-1 TGTGCCAGCAGCCCCCTTCTCCGGGACAGGGGGATCGGCTATGGCTACACCTTC CASSPLLRDRGIGYGYTF
- 14 TRBJ2-7 many TRBV12-3/TRBV12-4 TGTGCCAGCAGTTTGAATGACAACTCCTACGAGCAGTACTTC CASSLNDNSYEQYF
TRBD1 15 TRBJ1-2 many TRBV15 TGTGCCACCAGCAGAGATCTGACAGGGGGCGATGGCTACACCTTC CATSRDLTGGDGYTF
- 13 TRBJ2-4 many TRBV20-1 TGCAGTGCTACGCAGGGGGCCAAAAACATTCAGTACTTC CSATQGAKNIQYF
- 11 TRBJ1-2 many TRBV12-3/TRBV12-4 TGTGCCAGCAGTTCGGAGGGTGGCTACACCTTC CASSSEGGYTF
- 12 TRBJ2-5 many TRBV20-1 TGCAGTGCTAGGCCGGGAGAAGAGACCCAGTACTTC CSARPGEETQYF
TRBD2 13 TRBJ2-2 few TRBV20-1 TGCAGTGCCGGGACTAGCGGAAGCGGGGAGCTGTTTTTT CSAGTSGSGELFF
- 14 TRBJ2-4 - TRBV6-5 TGTGCCAGCAGTTACGCCGGGACTGGAAACATTCAGTACTTC CASSYAGTGNIQYF
TRBD2 19 TRBJ2-2 - TRBV30 TGTGCCTGGAGCCCTGACGGGGTATTTAGCGGGAGAACACCGGGGGAGCTGTTTTTT CAWSPDGVFSGRTPGELFF
TRBD1 14 TRBJ2-7 - TRBV12-3/TRBV12-4 TGTGCCAGCAGTCCGGGGGACAGGGACGACGAGCAGTACTTC CASSPGDRDDEQYF
- 16 TRBJ2-2 - TRBV12-3/TRBV12-4 TGTGCCAGCAGTCCCAGATTTACCAAACGAACCGGGGAGCTGTTTTTT CASSPRFTKRTGELFF
- 13 TRBJ1-2 many TRBV20-1 TGCAGTGCCGGCTCGAGGGCGAGCTATGGCTACACCTTC CSAGSRASYGYTF